Listed here is a single TCR beta chain. No antigen is known for it. CDR1 and CDR2 (germline): SGHAT, FQNNGV. The CDR3 contains 17 residues. Between the trimmed V and J ends, which lost 5 bases and 8 bases, there was a span of 24 bases. Assay: immunoSEQ multiplex PCR; the TCRdb copy retains only in-frame clones and omits some. The data hold 600,000 to 750,000 clones, with 60% to 80% observed a single time. This sample is part of a study of shared clonotypes between healthy human individuals. Points from the study as a whole: Large sequencing depth failed to make sorted-subset sequencing complete, rarefaction showed.

The source of this sequence is a woman aged 25 to 39 in good health. This chain uses TRBV11-2 with TRBJ1-4; tentative D call: TRBD1 (6 bases). The sequenced sample was memory CD4+ T cells sorted from blood. Subset denoted: CD45RA-negative fraction. CDR3 DNA: TGTGCCAGCAGCGCACTCCCAAGGGGCAGGGGAGACGAAAAACTGTTTTTT. This gives the protein CASSALPRGRGDEKLFF.